This TCR beta chain was recorded in a study of human T cells and chemical hapten exposure. Each CDR3 protein gets one entry after TCRdb re-called the RACE reads with MiXCR. The sample includes about 300,000 distinct CDR3 sequences, about 5.4% seen only once; the top ten take around 8.8%. Time point described: pre-sensitization, week 0. Sample treatment: therapeutic diphenylcyclopropenone sensitization with weekly scalp DPC. Each donor was an alopecia patient between 18 and 70 years of age who qualified for DPC. Looked up from germline, CDR1 is SGHRS and CDR2 is YFSETQ. Deletions cut 0 bases from V and 3 bases from J, with 18 bases between. The CDR3 covers 17 residues.

The genes are TRBV5-1 and TRBJ1-1, with a weak D call TRBD1 (6 bases). The starting material was whole blood, obtained in connection with sensitization to the hapten diphenylcyclopropenone (DPC). The sequence was collected from a woman between 18 and 29 years old with alopecia areata. Some clones in this sample may be carry-over from other donors' samples. The CDR3 DNA reads TGCGCCAGCAGCTTGGGTACAGGGTGGGTAATGGACACTGAAGCTTTCTTT. Translation gives CASSLGTGWVMDTEAFF.